These 13 T cell receptor beta chains originate from one sample sequenced in a study of cytomegalovirus exposure and HLA in healthy donors. PCR used 60 Vbeta primers and 13 Jbeta primers. Profiled with immunoSEQ multiplex PCR; TCRdb holds only in-frame clones, not every one. The table includes around 150,000 clones, nearly 80% detected once. Sequenced input: PBMCs. These TCRs come from a male donor in good health and CMV-seronegative.

This chain links TRBV4-3 with TRBJ2-3; D call uncertain. Germline lookup yields CDR1 LGHNA and CDR2 YSLEER. V lost 0 bases, J lost 0 bases, and 4 bases lay in between. The CDR3 has 14 residues. The CDR3 spells CASSQDKSTDTQYF. CDR3 nucleotide sequence: TGCGCCAGCAGCCAAGATAAAAGCACAGATACGCAGTATTTT.

This chain uses TRBV11-3 with TRBJ2-7; D is possibly TRBD2 (6 bases). V shed 5 bases and J shed 0 bases, with 8 bases lying between them. The CDR3 covers 13 residues. Looked up from germline, CDR1 is SGHNT and CDR2 is YENEEA. The CDR3 loop reads CASSQRVSYEQYF. The DNA for the CDR3 is TGTGCCAGCAGCCAGCGGGTCTCCTACGAGCAGTACTTC.

The rearrangement uses TRBV4-2 and TRBJ1-5; the D is unclear. This CDR3 spans 15 amino acids. The V end was cut by 3 bases, the J end by 1 base, with 10 bases between. Germline assignment: CDR1 LGHNA and CDR2 YNFKEQ. CDR3: CASSHEAYSNQPQHF. CDR3 DNA sequence: TGTGCCAGCAGCCACGAAGCGTACAGCAATCAGCCCCAGCATTTT.

This chain connects TRBV19 to TRBJ2-3, with D perhaps TRBD2 (6 bases). Germline V gene lookup returns CDR1 LNHDA and CDR2 SQIVND (reference sequence). The CDR3 sequence is 14 residues long. The ends were cut back, 1 base at V and 5 bases at J, with 10 bases in the middle. The CDR3 loop is CASSIVGRRDTQYF. DNA of the CDR3: TGTGCCAGTAGTATAGTTGGGAGGAGAGATACGCAGTATTTT.

V and J are TRBV18 and TRBJ1-1; D call uncertain. CDR3 size: 13 residues. In germline, CDR1 is KGHSH, CDR2 LQKENI. V was cut by 3 bases and J by 3 bases, with 8 bases left in between. The DNA for the CDR3 is TGTGCCAGCTCACCTAGTATAGACACTGAAGCTTTCTTT. Translating gives CASSPSIDTEAFF.

The chain carries TRBV18 and TRBJ2-5; tentatively, D is TRBD1 (5 bases). Germline lookup yields CDR1 KGHSH and CDR2 LQKENI. CDR3 length: 15 amino acids. The V end lost 3 bases, the J end lost 4 bases, and 15 bases lay between the germline ends. The CDR3 DNA reads as TGTGCCAGCTCACCGGGTTCCCAGGGCAGAGAGACCCAGTACTTC. This sequence encodes CASSPGSQGRETQYF.

The V call is TRBV11-3, the J call TRBJ1-2; the D is unclear. The CDR3 contains 14 residues. Deletions cut 3 bases from V and 2 bases from J, with 10 bases between. Germline V lookup: CDR1 SGHNT, CDR2 YENEEA. The CDR3 sequence is CASSFRFTNYGYTF. The CDR3, as DNA: TGTGCCAGCAGCTTTCGGTTCACCAACTATGGCTACACCTTC.

On this clone itself: Sequence at one end of the junction differs from germline and may be a read error. The gene calls are TRBV7-9 and TRBJ1-2, with 9 bases fitting TRBD1. CDR1 and CDR2 from the germline V gene are SEHNR and FQNEAQ (reference sequence). The CDR3 is made up of 14 amino acids. CDR3 DNA: TGTTCCAGCAGCTTGGACAGGGGAGGAAGAGGCTACACCTTC. This gives the protein CSSSLDRGGRGYTF.

The chain carries TRBV19 and TRBJ1-5; D is ambiguous. CDR1 and CDR2 (germline): LNHDA, SQIVND (reference sequence). Trimming stripped 5 bases from V and 4 bases from J, with 9 bases between. CDR3 length equals 13 residues. CDR3 sequence: CASSVQQNQPQHF. DNA of the CDR3: TGTGCCAGTAGTGTTCAACAGAATCAGCCCCAGCATTTT. Supplemented by reference TRBV19 and TRBJ1-5, the full variable domain reads DGGITQSPKYLFRKEGQNVTLSCEQNLNHDAMYWYRQDPGQGLRLIYYSQIVNDFQKGDIAEGYSVSREKKESFPLTVTSAQKNPTAFYLCASSVQQNQPQHFGDGTRLSIL.

The J gene is TRBJ1-1, the V gene TRBV27; TRBD1 is a possible D gene (6 bases). This CDR3 contains 13 residues. Trimming removed 6 bases from V and 3 bases from J, with 11 bases in between. The germline V gene has CDR1 MNHEY and CDR2 SMNVEV (reference sequence). Here the CDR3 DNA reads TGTGCCAGCAGCACCACAGGGCACACTGAAGCTTTCTTT. Encoded protein: CASSTTGHTEAFF.

V usage is TRBV10-2 and J usage is TRBJ2-3, with D possibly TRBD1 on 6 matching bases. The CDR3 loop spans 14 amino acids. The germline CDR1 and CDR2 sequences are WSHSY and SAAADI. The V and J ends lost 7 bases and 2 bases respectively, with 13 bases between them. Written as DNA, the CDR3 is TGCGCCAGCAAAAACAGGGCCACCACAGATACGCAGTATTTT. Protein product: CASKNRATTDTQYF.

A few counts support this clone. J is TRBJ2-5 and V is TRBV30, with 10 bases lining up with TRBD1. The CDR3 is 13 residues long. Germline V gene lookup returns CDR1 GTSNPN and CDR2 SVGIG (reference sequence). V gave up 5 bases and J gave up 6 bases; unmatched junction bases: 6. The CDR3 DNA follows: TGTGCCTGGGGAGGACAGGGGGGCAAGACCCAGTACTTC. Its translation: CAWGGQGGKTQYF.

CDR3 nucleotides: TGTGCCAGCAGCCCCTTACCAGGGTCCTCCTACGAGCAGTACTTC. Translation gives CASSPLPGSSYEQYF. The gene calls are TRBV7-9 and TRBJ2-7; tentatively, D is TRBD1 (5 bases). Germline CDR1 is SEHNR and CDR2 is FQNEAQ (reference sequence). V lost 5 bases to trimming and J lost 0 bases, with 14 bases between them. The CDR3 runs 15 residues.